This T cell receptor beta chain was retrieved from a study of control samples from healthy donors and cancer patients. Germline assignment: CDR1 LNHDA and CDR2 SQIVND (reference sequence). This CDR3 has 12 amino acids. Trimming removed 5 bases from V and 6 bases from J, with 10 bases in between. The method was immunoSEQ multiplex PCR; TCRdb's version includes in-frame clones alone and lacks a portion of them. The table has 140,000 or so clones, about 90% seen once; the top ten hold approximately 2.9%. This chain uses TRBV19 with TRBJ1-2; D possibly corresponds to TRBD1 (5 bases). The TCR sequence derives from a man aged 25-45 years in good health. Material for sequencing was blood. CDR3 sequence: CASSWGVDGYTF. Written as DNA, the CDR3 is TGTGCCAGTAGTTGGGGGGTCGATGGCTACACCTTC.